This record looks at one T cell receptor (beta chain) sequence and its context. Seattle patients were enrolled during active infection and followed longitudinally. This CDR3 is 18 amino acids long. Trimming removed 5 bases from V and 5 bases from J; junction bases left unmatched: 15. Germline CDR1 reads LNHDA; CDR2 reads SQIVND (reference sequence). Original methodology: For nucleated cells, counts were estimated from reference gene primer amplification. Data came from immunoSEQ multiplex PCR; TCRdb stores just in-frame clones and leaves some out. That table gives V, J and clone size, and the DNA gave D and trimming. Of about 210,000 clones listed, 85% are singletons. This sample was taken from a study of blood T cell repertoires in COVID-19.

The receptor's source is a man aged 55 to 70 with COVID-19, enrolled during active disease. Sequencing was performed on peripheral blood. V usage is TRBV19 and J usage is TRBJ2-1; TRBD1 matches at 10 bases. The CDR3 loop reads CASSLRQGARRYDNEQFF. DNA of the CDR3: TGTGCCAGTAGTCTACGACAGGGGGCGCGCCGCTATGACAATGAGCAGTTCTTC.